This T cell receptor beta chain was found in a study of T cell responses to AZD1222 COVID-19 vaccine. General study findings and limits: Recipients of AZD1222 seropositive at baseline numbered only 5 or 6. Along spike, vaccine-associated CD4 TCRs were found throughout, with dominance at 160-218 and 743-854.

Both about-4-week and about-12-week second-dose recipients were combined. The CDR3 is 12 amino acids. Germline V gene data show CDR1 as MDHEN and CDR2 as SYDVKM. V was pared by 3 bases and J by 1 base, with 4 bases between. TCRdb's table, derived via immunoSEQ multiplex PCR, lists solely in-frame clones and lacks some. This sample carries around 190,000 clones, 91% of them seen once, and the ten largest clones take under 2%. Regarding this clone: What it binds is unknown.

The source material was peripheral blood, sampled 28 days after the second AZD1222 dose. V is TRBV28 and J is TRBJ2-7; no clear D. This sequence was found in an adult who received the AZD1222 COVID-19 vaccine. The CDR3 nucleotides are TGTGCCAGCAGTTTTGGATCCTACGAGCAGTACTTC. Translation gives CASSFGSYEQYF. Based on the CDR3 plus reference TRBV28 and TRBJ2-7, the full variable domain is DVKVTQSSRYLVKRTGEKVFLECVQDMDHENMFWYRQDPGLGLRLIYFSYDVKMKEKGDIPEGYSVSREKKERFSLILESASTNQTSMYLCASSFGSYEQYFGPGTRLTVT.